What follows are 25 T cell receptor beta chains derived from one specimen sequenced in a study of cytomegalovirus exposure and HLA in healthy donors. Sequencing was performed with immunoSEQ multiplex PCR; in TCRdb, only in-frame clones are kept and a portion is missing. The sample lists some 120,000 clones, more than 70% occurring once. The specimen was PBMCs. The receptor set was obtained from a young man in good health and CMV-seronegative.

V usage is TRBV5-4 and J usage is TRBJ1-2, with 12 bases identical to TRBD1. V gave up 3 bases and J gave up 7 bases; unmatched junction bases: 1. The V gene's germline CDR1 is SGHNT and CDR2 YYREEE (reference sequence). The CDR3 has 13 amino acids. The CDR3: CASSWDRGLGYTF. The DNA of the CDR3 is TGTGCCAGCAGCTGGGACAGGGGGCTTGGCTACACCTTC.

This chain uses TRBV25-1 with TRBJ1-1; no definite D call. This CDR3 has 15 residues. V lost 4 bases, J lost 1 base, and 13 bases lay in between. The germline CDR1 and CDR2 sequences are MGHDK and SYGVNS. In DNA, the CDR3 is TGTGCCAGCAGTGTTCTCCACTCTGCGAACACTGAAGCTTTCTTT. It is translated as CASSVLHSANTEAFF.

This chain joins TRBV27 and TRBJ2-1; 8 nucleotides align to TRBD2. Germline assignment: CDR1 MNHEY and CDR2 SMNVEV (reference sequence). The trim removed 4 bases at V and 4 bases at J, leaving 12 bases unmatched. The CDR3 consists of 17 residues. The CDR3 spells CASSSSPALAGYNEQFF. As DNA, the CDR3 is TGTGCCAGCAGTTCCTCCCCAGCGTTAGCGGGATACAATGAGCAGTTCTTC.

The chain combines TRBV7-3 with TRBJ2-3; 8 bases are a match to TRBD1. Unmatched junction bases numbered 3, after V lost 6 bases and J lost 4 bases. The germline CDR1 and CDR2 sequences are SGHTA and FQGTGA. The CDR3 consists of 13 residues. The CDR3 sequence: CASREQGADTQYF. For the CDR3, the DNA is TGTGCCAGCAGGGAACAGGGGGCAGATACGCAGTATTTT. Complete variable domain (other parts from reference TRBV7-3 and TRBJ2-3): GAGVSQTPSNKVTEKGKYVELRCDPISGHTALYWYRQSLGQGPEFLIYFQGTGAADDSGLPNDRFFAVRPEGSVSTLKIQRTERGDSAVYLCASREQGADTQYFGPGTRLTVL.

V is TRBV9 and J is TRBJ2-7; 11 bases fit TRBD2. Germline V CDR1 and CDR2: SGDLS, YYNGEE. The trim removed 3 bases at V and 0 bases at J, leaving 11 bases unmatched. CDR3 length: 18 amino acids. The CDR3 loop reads CASSAGLAETLSSYEQYF. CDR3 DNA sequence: TGTGCCAGCAGCGCGGGACTAGCGGAAACCCTTAGCTCCTACGAGCAGTACTTC. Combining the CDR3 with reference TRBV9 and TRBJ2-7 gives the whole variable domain DSGVTQTPKHLITATGQRVTLRCSPRSGDLSVYWYQQSLDQGLQFLIQYYNGEERAKGNILERFSAQQFPDLHSELNLSSLELGDSALYFCASSAGLAETLSSYEQYFGPGTRLTVT.

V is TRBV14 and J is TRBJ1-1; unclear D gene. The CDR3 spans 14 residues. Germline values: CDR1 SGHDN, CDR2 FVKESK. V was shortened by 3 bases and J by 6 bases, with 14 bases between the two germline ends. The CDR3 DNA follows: TGTGCCAGCAGCCAGTTTCTGAGTTTCGCTGAAGCTTTCTTT. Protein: CASSQFLSFAEAFF.

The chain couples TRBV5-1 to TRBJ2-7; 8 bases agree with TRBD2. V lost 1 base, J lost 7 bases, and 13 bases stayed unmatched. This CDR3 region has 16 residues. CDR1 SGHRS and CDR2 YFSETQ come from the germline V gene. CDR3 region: CASSLQGGRRSGEQYF. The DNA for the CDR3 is TGCGCCAGCAGCTTGCAAGGCGGGAGGCGTTCGGGGGAGCAGTACTTC.

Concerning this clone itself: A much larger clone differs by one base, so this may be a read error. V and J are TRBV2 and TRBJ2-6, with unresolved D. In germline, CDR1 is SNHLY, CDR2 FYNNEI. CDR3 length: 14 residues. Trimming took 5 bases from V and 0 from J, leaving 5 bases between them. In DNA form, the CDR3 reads TGTGCCAGCAGTTTCAGCTCTGGGGCCAACGTCCTGACTTTC. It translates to CASSFSSGANVLTF.

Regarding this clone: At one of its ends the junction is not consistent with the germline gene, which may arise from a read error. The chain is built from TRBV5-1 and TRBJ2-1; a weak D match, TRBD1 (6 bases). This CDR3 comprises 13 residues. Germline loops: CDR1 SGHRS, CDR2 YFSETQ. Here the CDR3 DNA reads TGCGCCAGCAGCTCCGTCGTCGCTCCGTACAGGGTCTTC. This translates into CASSSVVAPYRVF.

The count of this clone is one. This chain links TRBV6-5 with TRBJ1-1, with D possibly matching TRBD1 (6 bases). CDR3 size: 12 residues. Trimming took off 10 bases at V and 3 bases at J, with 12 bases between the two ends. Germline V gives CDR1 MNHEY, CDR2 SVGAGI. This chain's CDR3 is CATQGGDTEAFF. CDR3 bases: TGTGCCACCCAAGGGGGGGACACTGAAGCTTTCTTT.

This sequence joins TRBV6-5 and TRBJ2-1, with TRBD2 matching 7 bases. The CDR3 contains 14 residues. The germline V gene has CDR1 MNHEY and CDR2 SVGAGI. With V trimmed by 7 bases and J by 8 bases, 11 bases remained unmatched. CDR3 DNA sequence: TGTGCCAGCACTTCGACCGGGGGGAGGGATGAGCAGTTCTTC. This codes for CASTSTGGRDEQFF.

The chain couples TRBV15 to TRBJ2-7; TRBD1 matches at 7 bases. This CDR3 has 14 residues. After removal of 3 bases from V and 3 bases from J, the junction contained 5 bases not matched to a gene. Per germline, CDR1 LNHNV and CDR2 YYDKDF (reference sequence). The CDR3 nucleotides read TGTGCCACCAGCAGGCGGACAGGCTTCTACGAGCAGTACTTC. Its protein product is CATSRRTGFYEQYF.

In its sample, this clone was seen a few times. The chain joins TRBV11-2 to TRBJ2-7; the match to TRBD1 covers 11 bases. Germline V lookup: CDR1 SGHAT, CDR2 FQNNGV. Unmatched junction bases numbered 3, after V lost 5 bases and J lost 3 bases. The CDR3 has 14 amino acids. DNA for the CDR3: TGTGCCAGCAGCCCCGGGACAGGGGGCTACGAGCAGTACTTC. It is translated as CASSPGTGGYEQYF.

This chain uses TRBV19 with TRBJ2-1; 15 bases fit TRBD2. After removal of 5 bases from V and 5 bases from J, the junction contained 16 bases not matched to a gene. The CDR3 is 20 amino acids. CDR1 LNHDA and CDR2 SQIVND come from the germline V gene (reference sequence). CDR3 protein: CASSPLPGTSGRIRDNEQFF. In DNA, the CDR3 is TGTGCCAGTAGTCCCCTCCCCGGGACTAGCGGGAGGATCAGGGACAATGAGCAGTTCTTC.

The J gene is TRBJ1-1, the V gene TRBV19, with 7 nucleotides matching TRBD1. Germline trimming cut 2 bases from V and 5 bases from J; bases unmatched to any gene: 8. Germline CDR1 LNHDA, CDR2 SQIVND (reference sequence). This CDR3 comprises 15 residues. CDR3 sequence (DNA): TGTGCCAGTAGTATAAAGGGAATCAGGGGGACTGAAGCTTTCTTT. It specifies CASSIKGIRGTEAFF.

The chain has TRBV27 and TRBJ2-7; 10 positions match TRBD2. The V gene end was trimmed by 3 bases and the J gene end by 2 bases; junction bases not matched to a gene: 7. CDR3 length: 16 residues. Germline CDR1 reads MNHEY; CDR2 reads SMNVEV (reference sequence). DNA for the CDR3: TGTGCCAGCAGTTTTGGGGGGACTAGCGCTGCCTACGAGCAGTACTTC. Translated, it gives CASSFGGTSAAYEQYF.

CDR3 sequence reads: CASSVAGRAKNIQYF. In nucleotides, the CDR3 is TGTGCCAGCAGCGTAGCTGGCAGGGCCAAAAACATTCAGTACTTC. The chain recombines TRBV9 with TRBJ2-4, with unresolved D. This CDR3 comprises 15 residues. Germline V gives CDR1 SGDLS, CDR2 YYNGEE. V dropped 0 bases and J dropped 1 base, with 8 bases sitting between them.

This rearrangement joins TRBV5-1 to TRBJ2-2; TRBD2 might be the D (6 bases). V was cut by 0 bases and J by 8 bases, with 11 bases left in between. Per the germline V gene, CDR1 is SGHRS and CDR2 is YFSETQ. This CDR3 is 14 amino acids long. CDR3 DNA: TGCGCCAGCAGCTTGGTAGCCGCGGGAGGGGAGCTGTTTTTT. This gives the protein CASSLVAAGGELFF.

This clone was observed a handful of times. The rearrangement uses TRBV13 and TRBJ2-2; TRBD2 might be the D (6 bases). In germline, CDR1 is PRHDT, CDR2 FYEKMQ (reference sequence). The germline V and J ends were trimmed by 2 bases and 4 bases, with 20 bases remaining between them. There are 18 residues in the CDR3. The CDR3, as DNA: TGTGCCAGCAGCTTATACCGGCTTGGGGACTCAATCACCGGGGAGCTGTTTTTT. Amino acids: CASSLYRLGDSITGELFF.

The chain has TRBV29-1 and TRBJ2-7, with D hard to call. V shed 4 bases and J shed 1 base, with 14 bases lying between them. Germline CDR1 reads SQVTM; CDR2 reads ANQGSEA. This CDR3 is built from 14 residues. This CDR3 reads CSVVFAGRSYEQYF. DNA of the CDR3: TGCAGCGTTGTATTCGCAGGCCGATCCTACGAGCAGTACTTC.

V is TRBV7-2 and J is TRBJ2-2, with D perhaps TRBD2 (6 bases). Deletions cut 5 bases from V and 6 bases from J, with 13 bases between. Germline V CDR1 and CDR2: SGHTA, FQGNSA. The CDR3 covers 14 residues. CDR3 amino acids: CASSPGSISGELFF. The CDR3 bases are TGTGCCAGCAGCCCCGGGAGTATCTCCGGGGAGCTGTTTTTT.

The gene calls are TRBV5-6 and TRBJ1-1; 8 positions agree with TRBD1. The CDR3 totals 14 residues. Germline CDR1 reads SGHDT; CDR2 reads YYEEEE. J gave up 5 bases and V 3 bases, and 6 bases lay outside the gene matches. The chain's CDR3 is CASSWGQVMTEAFF. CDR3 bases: TGTGCCAGCAGCTGGGGACAGGTCATGACTGAAGCTTTCTTT.

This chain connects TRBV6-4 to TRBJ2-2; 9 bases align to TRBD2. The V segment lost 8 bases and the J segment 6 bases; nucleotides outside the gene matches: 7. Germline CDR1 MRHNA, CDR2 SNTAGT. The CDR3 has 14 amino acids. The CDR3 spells CASSIAGEAGELFF. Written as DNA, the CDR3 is TGTGCCAGCTCCATAGCGGGAGAGGCCGGGGAGCTGTTTTTT.

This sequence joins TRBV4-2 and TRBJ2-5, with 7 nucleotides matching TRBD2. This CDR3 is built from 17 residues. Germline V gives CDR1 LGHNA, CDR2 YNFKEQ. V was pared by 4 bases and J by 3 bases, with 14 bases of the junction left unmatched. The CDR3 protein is CASSPGGWASDEETQYF. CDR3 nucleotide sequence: TGTGCCAGCAGCCCCGGGGGGTGGGCTAGCGACGAAGAGACCCAGTACTTC.

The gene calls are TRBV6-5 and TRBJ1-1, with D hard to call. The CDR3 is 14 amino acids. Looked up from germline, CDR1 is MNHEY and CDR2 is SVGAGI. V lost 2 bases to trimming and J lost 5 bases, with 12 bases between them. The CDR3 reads CASSYAGGRTEAFF. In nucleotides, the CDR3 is TGTGCCAGCAGTTACGCCGGAGGGAGGACTGAAGCTTTCTTT.